The clone carrying this TCR beta chain was found once. Antigen unknown. The sample is drawn from a study of graft-versus-host responses after intestinal transplantation. Turning to the study itself: Each of the recipients got a multivisceral, liver-intestinal, or isolated intestinal transplant. All recipients were given anti-thymocyte globulin induction, and tacrolimus and steroids were then administered for three to four years.

J was trimmed by 6 bases and V by 7 bases; bases with no gene match: 6. The CDR3 has 12 residues. CDR1 is SQVTM and CDR2 is ANQGSEA in the germline V gene. Measured with immunoSEQ multiplex PCR; TCRdb has only the in-frame clones, and not every one. This sample yields more than 60,000 clones, of which roughly 91% are seen a single time; 1.3% belongs to the top ten. General study findings and limits: Among recipient marrow samples, GvH clones were found; some appeared first in ileum or blood. Maximum circulating GvH clone levels tracked with early post-transplant HvG decreases.

Material: unstimulated CD8+ T cells sorted from spleen or lymph node cells, obtained before intestinal transplant. This TCR derives from a human donor who received an intestinal transplant. V usage is TRBV29-1 and J usage is TRBJ1-1; TRBD1 aligns across 9 bases. The CDR3 is CSGTGGYAEAFF. CDR3 sequence (DNA): TGCAGCGGCACAGGGGGCTACGCTGAAGCTTTCTTT.